These 21 T cell receptor beta chains share one sample of origin, sequenced in a study of identical twins. TCRdb itself ran the 5' RACE reads through MiXCR, one entry per CDR3 protein. Among around 1.7 million distinct CDR3 sequences listed, about 31% were seen once. Sequenced input: cord blood. All receptors derive from a newborn girl in good health.

On this clonotype itself: At one end the junction does not follow the germline gene, possibly because of a read error. The chain has TRBV7-9 and TRBJ2-5, with D uncertain. The CDR3 length is 10 residues. From germline, CDR1 is SEHNR and CDR2 FQNEAQ (reference sequence). CDR3 sequence reads: CASAQGTQYF. The DNA for the CDR3 is TGTGCCAGCGCCCAAGGGACCCAGTACTTC.

This clonotype has ten or more counts. The V call is TRBV10-3, the J call TRBJ1-2; 7 bases map to TRBD1. Germline CDR1 and CDR2: ENHRY and SYGVKD. The V gene end was trimmed by 6 bases and the J gene end by 8 bases; junction bases not matched to a gene: 12. CDR3 length: 14 residues. The DNA of the CDR3 is TGTGCCATCAGCGAGGGGGCAGGGAATCTCGGCTACACCTTC. Protein product: CAISEGAGNLGYTF.

This rearrangement joins TRBV12-3 or TRBV12-4 to TRBJ2-1; a weak D match, TRBD1 (5 bases). Trimming took off 4 bases at V and 10 bases at J, with 14 bases between the two ends. The CDR3 contains 13 residues. CDR3: CASSSFRDSEQFF. The DNA for the CDR3 is TGTGCCAGCAGTTCCTTCAGGGATTCCGAGCAGTTCTTC.

The V call is TRBV2, the J call TRBJ2-1; 11 bases align to TRBD1. The germline V gene encodes CDR1 SNHLY and CDR2 FYNNEI. The V and J ends lost 7 bases and 5 bases, in that order; junction bases with no gene match: 4. The CDR3 length is 14 residues. The CDR3 is CASKPGQGDNEQFF. For the CDR3, the DNA is TGTGCCAGCAAGCCGGGACAGGGGGACAATGAGCAGTTCTTC.

V and J are TRBV20-1 and TRBJ2-1; 10 bases are a match to TRBD2. The J call may not be correct, given that the DNA end is closer to TRBJ2-7. This CDR3 is 15 amino acids long. Germline V gene data show CDR1 as DFQATT and CDR2 as SNEGSKA (reference sequence). CDR3 nucleotide sequence: TGCAGTGCTAGCTTCAGCGGGAGGGGATACAATGAGCAGTACTTC. Protein sequence: CSASFSGRGYNEQYF.

The J gene is TRBJ1-6, the V gene TRBV6-6; possibly TRBD1 for D (6 bases). V lost 7 bases to trimming and J lost 5 bases, with 12 bases between them. This CDR3 spans 14 amino acids. Germline lookup yields CDR1 MNHNY and CDR2 SVGAGI (reference sequence). The DNA of the CDR3 is TGTGCCAGCATCCACAGGGCTCATAATTCACCCCTCCACTTT. Protein: CASIHRAHNSPLHF.

V and J are TRBV7-2 and TRBJ2-5; D gene ambiguous. The CDR3 contains 15 residues. CDR1 is SGHTA, CDR2 FQGNSA, per germline. Trimming pared 3 bases from V and 2 bases from J, leaving 13 bases between. Here the CDR3 reads CASSFTGGSQETQYF. The CDR3 region has the DNA TGTGCCAGCAGCTTTACGGGCGGCTCACAAGAGACCCAGTACTTC.

The V call is TRBV6-6, the J call TRBJ2-5; 9 bases are a match to TRBD2. The J call may be incorrect, as the DNA end agrees better with TRBJ2-7. In germline, CDR1 is MNHNY, CDR2 SVGAGI (reference sequence). This CDR3 has 16 amino acids. The CDR3 spells CASGIFIAGVTYEQYF. DNA of the CDR3: TGTGCCAGCGGCATTTTCATAGCGGGAGTGACCTACGAGCAGTACTTC.

The table lists this clonotype with a few counts. The CDR3: CASSYRTSGRPGNIQYF. For the CDR3, the DNA is TGTGCCAGCAGCTACAGGACTAGCGGGAGGCCGGGGAACATTCAGTACTTC. The genes are TRBV5-6 and TRBJ2-4; 14 bases agree with TRBD2. Germline CDR1 and CDR2: SGHDT and YYEEEE. V trimming: 3 bases; J trimming: 7 bases; junction bases outside the gene matches: 9. The CDR3 is made up of 17 amino acids. Full variable domain (rest looked up from reference TRBV5-6 and TRBJ2-4): DAGVTQSPTHLIKTRGQQVTLRCSPKSGHDTVSWYQQALGQGPQFIFQYYEEEERQRGNFPDRFSGHQFPNYSSELNVNALLLGDSALYLCASSYRTSGRPGNIQYFGAGTRLSVL.

This clonotype occurred a few times. V is TRBV3-1 and J is TRBJ2-1; D perhaps matches TRBD2 (5 bases). Germline assignment: CDR1 LGHDT and CDR2 YNNKEL (reference sequence). The CDR3 contains 16 residues. The V end lost 6 bases, the J end lost 0 bases, and 15 bases lay between the germline ends. CDR3 nucleotides: TGTGCCAGCAGGGGGAGAGGCCCCAACTCCTACAATGAGCAGTTCTTC. Its protein product is CASRGRGPNSYNEQFF.

This clonotype appeared a few times. The gene calls are TRBV7-9 and TRBJ2-3; 9 bases fit TRBD2. CDR1 and CDR2 from the germline V gene are SEHNR and FQNEAQ (reference sequence). With V trimmed by 8 bases and J by 3 bases, 6 bases remained unmatched. The CDR3 spans 14 residues. As DNA, the CDR3 is TGTGCCAGCCTTTTGCGGGGGGGAACAGATACGCAGTATTTT. Its translation: CASLLRGGTDTQYF.

This clonotype was counted many times. The rearrangement links TRBV29-1 to TRBJ1-2; tentatively, D is TRBD1 (5 bases). Between the trimmed V and J ends, which lost 4 bases and 2 bases, there was a span of 8 bases. The CDR3 runs 12 residues. Germline V gives CDR1 SQVTM, CDR2 ANQGSEA. CDR3 DNA: TGCAGCGTTGGTGAGGGGAACTATGGCTACACCTTC. This encodes CSVGEGNYGYTF.

This clonotype was counted between two and nine times. The chain employs TRBV6-2 or TRBV6-3 and TRBJ2-7; 8 bases are a match to TRBD2. Trimming at V came to 0 bases and at J to 2 bases, leaving 9 bases not matched to a gene. The germline CDR1 and CDR2 sequences are MNHEY and SVGEGT. The CDR3 is 17 amino acids. CDR3 nucleotide sequence: TGTGCCAGCAGTTACTCTGGACTAGCCAACCCTCCCTACGAGCAGTACTTC. Protein: CASSYSGLANPPYEQYF.

This clonotype was seen many times. The chain employs TRBV5-1 and TRBJ2-1; D is unresolved. V lost 5 bases and J lost 0, with 6 bases in between. This CDR3 contains 13 residues. Germline lookup yields CDR1 SGHRS and CDR2 YFSETQ. Here the CDR3 reads CASSTRSYNEQFF. In DNA, the CDR3 is TGCGCCAGCAGTACCCGCTCCTACAATGAGCAGTTCTTC.

For this clonotype: At one end, the junction sequence differs from germline, possibly due to a read error. This sequence joins TRBV5-1 and TRBJ2-7; D uncertain. The V gene's germline CDR1 is SGHRS and CDR2 YFSETQ. The CDR3 length is 15 residues. The CDR3 reads CVSSRDPGYSYEQYF. DNA for the CDR3: TGCGTCAGCAGCCGCGATCCGGGCTATTCCTACGAGCAGTACTTC.

The chain employs TRBV20-1 and TRBJ2-7; maybe TRBD2 (5 bases). Trimming removed 1 base from V and 5 bases from J, with 15 bases in between. The germline V gene encodes CDR1 DFQATT and CDR2 SNEGSKA (reference sequence). The CDR3 spans 14 residues. This chain's CDR3 is CSARGLAFLDEQYF. The CDR3, as DNA: TGCAGTGCTAGAGGGCTAGCCTTCCTCGACGAGCAGTACTTC.

This clonotype showed up just a few times. V and J are TRBV20-1 and TRBJ2-1, with D tentatively TRBD2 (5 bases). V was trimmed by 2 bases and J by 1 base, leaving 9 bases between them. This CDR3 comprises 14 residues. Germline V gene data show CDR1 as DFQATT and CDR2 as SNEGSKA (reference sequence). CDR3 DNA sequence: TGCAGTGCTAGACCTAGGACTTCCTACAATGAGCAGTTCTTC. Protein: CSARPRTSYNEQFF.

The chain is built from TRBV4-1 and TRBJ1-5, with D perhaps matching TRBD1 (6 bases). The CDR3 extends over 15 amino acids. Per the germline V gene, CDR1 is MGHRA and CDR2 is YSYEKL. V dropped 0 bases and J dropped 5 bases, with 11 bases sitting between them. CDR3 region: CASSQDRGVDQPQHF. The CDR3 DNA sequence: TGCGCCAGCAGCCAAGACAGGGGTGTCGATCAGCCCCAGCATTTT.

A few counts support this clonotype. The chain has TRBV11-2 and TRBJ1-2; no clear D. The CDR3 sequence is 21 residues long. The V end lost 3 bases, the J end lost 3 bases, and 32 bases lay between the germline ends. Germline CDR1 and CDR2: SGHAT and FQNNGV. The CDR3, as DNA: TGTGCCAGCAGCTTTCCCAGCTTTCGGAAGGATGGATCGGTCATAGACTATGGCTACACCTTC. As protein: CASSFPSFRKDGSVIDYGYTF.

This clonotype was observed a few times. J is TRBJ2-3 and V is TRBV5-6; 10 bases agree with TRBD2. The germline gives CDR1 SGHDT, CDR2 YYEEEE. The CDR3 covers 17 residues. J gave up 2 bases and V 1 base, and 7 bases lay outside the gene matches. The CDR3 nucleotides read TGTGCCAGCAGCTTGTCGTCTAGCGGGGGCTTCACAGATACGCAGTATTTT. It encodes CASSLSSSGGFTDTQYF.

The chain joins TRBV20-1 to TRBJ1-1; 8 bases fit TRBD1. The V segment lost 3 bases and the J segment 6 bases; nucleotides outside the gene matches: 9. The CDR3 has 14 amino acids. The germline gives CDR1 DFQATT, CDR2 SNEGSKA (reference sequence). CDR3 bases: TGCAGTGCTAGGGCGAATACAGGGGGATCTGAAGCTTTCTTT. Encoded protein: CSARANTGGSEAFF.